Listed here is a single T cell receptor beta chain. The antigen is undetermined. TCR beta CDR3 sequences were amplified from RNA transcripts. An initial round of RT-PCR targeting the TCR CDR3 relied on the HTBI primer set. TCRdb redid the calling of the multiplex PCR reads with MiXCR, one entry per CDR3 protein. The sample holds 330,000 or so distinct CDR3 sequences, approximately 18% seen once. These data come from a study of T cells in Graves' hyperthyroidism and ophthalmopathy. Notes on the study in general: In the blood, most expanded thyroid clonotypes above 0.001 appeared as well.

This CDR3 is built from 16 residues. The V gene's germline CDR1 is KGHSH and CDR2 LQKENI. J was trimmed by 6 bases and V by 3 bases; bases with no gene match: 11. Using roughly 9.4 ml of fresh peripheral blood, PBMCs were prepared. Sequencing used blood. J is TRBJ2-7 and V is TRBV18, with 10 positions matching TRBD1. The source is a man aged 45 to 65 with Graves' ophthalmopathy. The CDR3 spells CASSPRWDRGAGEQYF. CDR3 coding DNA: TGTGCCAGCTCACCGAGATGGGACAGGGGAGCAGGCGAGCAGTACTTC.